This note documents a single T cell receptor (beta chain) sequence. Its cognate antigen is unknown. In replicate PCRs of sorted subsets, approximately 190 ng DNA, about 30,000 T cell genomes, was used. Some clones are missing from TCRdb's copy, which holds only in-frame ones; the method was immunoSEQ multiplex PCR. The table shows over a million clones, with 78% occurring only once. This sample was taken from a study of shared clonotypes between healthy human individuals. After removal of 3 bases from V and 6 bases from J, the junction contained 9 bases not matched to a gene. Per germline, CDR1 SGHRS and CDR2 YFSETQ. The CDR3 extends over 15 amino acids. Study observations and caveats: Of the naive CD4 clonotypes, roughly 5.5% were shared across a few donors.

This TCR derives from a man between 18 and 29 years old in good health. Some clones in this sample may be carry-over from other donors' samples. The sample was memory CD4+ T cells from PBMCs. As to subset: CD45RA-negative fraction. The rearrangement joins TRBV5-1 to TRBJ2-1; 7 nucleotides align to TRBD2. The chain's CDR3 is CASSSEGGSGNEQFF. Written as DNA, the CDR3 is TGCGCCAGCAGCTCTGAGGGCGGGAGCGGCAATGAGCAGTTCTTC. The whole variable domain, filled in from reference TRBV5-1 and TRBJ2-1, reads KAGVTQTPRYLIKTRGQQVTLSCSPISGHRSVSWYQQTPGQGLQFLFEYFSETQRNKGNFPGRFSGRQFSNSRSEMNVSTLELGDSALYLCASSSEGGSGNEQFFGPGTRLTVL.